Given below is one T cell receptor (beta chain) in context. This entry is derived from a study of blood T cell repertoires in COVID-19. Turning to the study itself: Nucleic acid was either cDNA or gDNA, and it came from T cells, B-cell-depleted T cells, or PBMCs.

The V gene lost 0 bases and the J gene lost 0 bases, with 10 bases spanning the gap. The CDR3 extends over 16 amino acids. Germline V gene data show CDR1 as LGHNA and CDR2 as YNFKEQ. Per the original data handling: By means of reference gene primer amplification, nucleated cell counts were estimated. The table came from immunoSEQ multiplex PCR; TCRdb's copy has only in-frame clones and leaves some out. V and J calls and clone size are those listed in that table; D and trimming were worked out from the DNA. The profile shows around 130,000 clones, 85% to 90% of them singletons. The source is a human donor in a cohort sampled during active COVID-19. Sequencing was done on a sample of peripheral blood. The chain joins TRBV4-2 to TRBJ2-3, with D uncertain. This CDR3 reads CASSQDWSTSTDTQYF. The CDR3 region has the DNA TGTGCCAGCAGCCAAGATTGGTCTACCAGCACAGATACGCAGTATTTT.